The clone carrying this T cell receptor beta chain was observed once. What it binds is unknown. Germline CDR1 reads MNHEY; CDR2 reads SVGAGI. With 2 bases removed from V and 7 bases from J, the gap between germline ends came to 14 bases. The CDR3 contains 15 residues. These data are taken from a study of shared clonotypes between healthy human individuals. Across the study: Researchers drew samples from two women and a few men aged 18 to 49. Regarding the study as a whole: All-four-donor shared clonotypes had higher generation probabilities than non-shared clonotypes did.

Sequencing used immunoSEQ multiplex PCR; TCRdb keeps in-frame clones, though not all of them. The repertoire holds about 2.5 million clones, roughly 90% seen once, with approximately 0.41% in the top ten. The chain links TRBV6-5 to TRBJ1-4; perhaps TRBD1 as D (6 bases). Sequencing used naive CD4+ T cells from PBMCs. Subset of the sample: CD45RA+ positively selected. This clonotype was obtained from a man younger than 30 in good health. Some clones in this sample may be carry-over from other donors' samples. The CDR3 coding sequence is TGTGCCAGCAGTTACCAACAGGGCATCATTGAAAAACTGTTTTTT. Its translation: CASSYQQGIIEKLFF.